The T cell receptor beta chain under discussion was sequenced for a study of CD8 T cells in Susac syndrome. The CDR3 covers 16 residues. Germline loops: CDR1 SQVTM, CDR2 ANQGSEA. V was shortened by 3 bases and J by 4 bases, with 20 bases between the two germline ends. cDNA came from about 0.5 to 1 ug RNA primed by random hexamers. TCRdb independently ran MiXCR on the immunoSEQ multiplex PCR reads; one entry per CDR3 protein. The sample includes about 300,000 distinct CDR3 sequences, approximately 89% of them seen just once. What was sequenced was CD8+ T cells from PBMCs. This TCR came from a human donor with multiple sclerosis. The chain is built from TRBV29-1 and TRBJ2-3; D is possibly TRBD1 or TRBD2 (6 bases each). The DNA for the CDR3 is TGCAGCGTTGAGTCTGTGGGGGGCTTCACCTCAGATACGCAGTATTTT. Protein: CSVESVGGFTSDTQYF.